Detailed here is one T cell receptor (beta chain). The record originates from a study of CD8 T cells in Susac syndrome. It was treatment-naive patients with stable or active relapsing-remitting disease who made up the multiple sclerosis controls. It was negative isolation that provided the CD8+ and CD4+ T cells, whereas TEMRA cells were enriched by FACS. Reverse transcription used about 0.45 to 1 ug RNA and random hexamers. Amplification of TCR beta CDR3 used immunoSEQ multiplex PCR across 54 Vbeta and 13 Jbeta. From the immunoSEQ multiplex PCR reads, TCRdb called clonotypes with MiXCR, one entry per CDR3 protein. Among 300,000 to 350,000 distinct CDR3 sequences listed, about 91% were seen once. The CDR3 consists of 15 residues. The V end was cut by 3 bases, the J end by 0 bases, with 9 bases between. Germline V gene lookup returns CDR1 MNHNY and CDR2 SVGAGI (reference sequence).

The rearrangement uses TRBV6-6 and TRBJ1-3; a possible D gene is TRBD1 (5 bases). The sequence was collected from a human donor with multiple sclerosis. Sequences were obtained from CD4+ T cells from PBMCs. DNA for the CDR3: TGTGCCAGCAGTTATGGGGGGAGCTCTGGAAACACCATATATTTT. Translation gives CASSYGGSSGNTIYF.